This T cell receptor (beta chain) was sequenced during a study of blood T cell repertoires in COVID-19. Background on the study: The analysed material was cDNA or gDNA that came from T cells, B-cell-depleted T cells, or PBMCs.

Trimming took 1 base from V and 6 from J; bases not matched to a gene: 4. Germline-derived CDR1 and CDR2 are MNHEY and SVGAGI. The CDR3 sequence is 14 residues long. Original processing notes: Reference gene primer amplification in the assay estimated nucleated cell counts. Assay: immunoSEQ multiplex PCR; the TCRdb copy retains only in-frame clones and omits some. V, J and clone size are taken as reported in that table, and D and trimming were inferred from the DNA itself. The sample shows roughly 150,000 clones, 80% to 85% of them seen only once. The material sequenced was peripheral blood. V is TRBV6-5 and J is TRBJ1-2; TRBD1 agrees at 8 bases. The origin of this receptor is a human donor in a cohort sampled during active COVID-19. The CDR3 DNA sequence: TGTGCCAGCAGTTACTTCGGGACAGGTGATGGCTACACCTTC. It encodes CASSYFGTGDGYTF.